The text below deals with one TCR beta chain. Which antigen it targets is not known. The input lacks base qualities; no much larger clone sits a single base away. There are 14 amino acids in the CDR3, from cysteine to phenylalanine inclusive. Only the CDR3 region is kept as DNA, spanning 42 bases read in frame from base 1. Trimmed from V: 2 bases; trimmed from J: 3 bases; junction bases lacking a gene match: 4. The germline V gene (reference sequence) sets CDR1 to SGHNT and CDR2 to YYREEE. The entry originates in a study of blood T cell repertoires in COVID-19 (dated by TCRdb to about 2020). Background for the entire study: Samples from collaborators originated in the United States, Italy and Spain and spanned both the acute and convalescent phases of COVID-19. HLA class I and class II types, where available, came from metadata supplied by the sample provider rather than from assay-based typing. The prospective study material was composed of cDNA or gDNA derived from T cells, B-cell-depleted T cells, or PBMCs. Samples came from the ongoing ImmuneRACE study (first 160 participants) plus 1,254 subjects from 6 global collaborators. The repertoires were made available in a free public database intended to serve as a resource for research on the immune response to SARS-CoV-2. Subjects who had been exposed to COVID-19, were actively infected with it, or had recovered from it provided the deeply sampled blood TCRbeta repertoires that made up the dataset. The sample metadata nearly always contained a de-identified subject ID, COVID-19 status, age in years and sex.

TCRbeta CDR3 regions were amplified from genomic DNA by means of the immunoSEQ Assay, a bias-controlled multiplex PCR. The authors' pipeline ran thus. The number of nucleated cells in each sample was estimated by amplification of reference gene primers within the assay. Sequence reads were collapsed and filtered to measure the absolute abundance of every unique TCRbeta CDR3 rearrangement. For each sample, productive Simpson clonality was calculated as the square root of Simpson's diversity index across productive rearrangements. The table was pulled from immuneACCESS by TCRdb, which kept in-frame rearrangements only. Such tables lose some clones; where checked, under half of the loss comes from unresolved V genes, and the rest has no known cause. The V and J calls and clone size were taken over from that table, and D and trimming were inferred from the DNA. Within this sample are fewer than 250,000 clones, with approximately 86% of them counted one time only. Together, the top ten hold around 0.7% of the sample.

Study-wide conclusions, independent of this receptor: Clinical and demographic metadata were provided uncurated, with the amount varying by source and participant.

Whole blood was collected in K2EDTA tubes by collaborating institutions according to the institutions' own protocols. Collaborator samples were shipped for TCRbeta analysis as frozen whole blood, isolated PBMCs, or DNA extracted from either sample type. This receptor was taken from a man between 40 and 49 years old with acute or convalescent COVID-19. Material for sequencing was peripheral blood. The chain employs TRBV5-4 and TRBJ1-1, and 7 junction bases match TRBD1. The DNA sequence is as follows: TGTGCCAGCAGCTTTGGGGACAGAGACACTGAAGCTTTCTTT. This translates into CASSFGDRDTEAFF.